This T cell receptor (beta chain) was found in a study of T cells in Graves' hyperthyroidism and ophthalmopathy. TCR beta CDR3 region amplification was performed from RNA transcripts. HTBI primers were employed in a first-round RT-PCR of the TCR CDR3. In TCRdb, the multiplex PCR reads were re-called with MiXCR into one record per CDR3 protein. The sample yields a few hundred thousand distinct CDR3 sequences, about 13% seen once. No progression to ophthalmopathy during 18 months of follow-up defined stable disease. Diagnoses were made from clinical symptoms, serum measures (thyroxine and TRAb), thyroid ultrasound and orbital computed tomography. The receptor's source is a woman aged 18-29 years with Graves' hyperthyroidism. The sequenced material came from blood.

For the CDR3, the DNA is TGTGCCAGCTCACCGCCCGGGACAGGGTGGGGCTCACCCCTCCACTTT. It translates to CASSPPGTGWGSPLHF. The chain employs TRBV18 and TRBJ1-6; 9 bases match TRBD1. Germline lookup yields CDR1 KGHSH and CDR2 LQKENI. V lost 3 bases to trimming and J lost 10 bases; unmatched junction nucleotides: 10. CDR3 length: 16 amino acids.